This record concerns one T cell receptor (beta chain) sequence. This clonotype was observed many times. Its recognized antigen is unknown. Base qualities are not at hand, and no much larger clone is one base apart. A case-control design nested within a healthcare worker cohort in London, UK, was used, with weekly nasopharyngeal swab PCR tests and blood sampling performed. Healthcare workers were enrolled in the week of the UK lockdown, from 23 to 31 March 2020, and were followed every week for up to roughly 15 weeks. Library preparation employed 5' RACE. The data were produced on a NextSeq 500. Unique molecular identifiers were attached to individual cDNA molecules in the TCR library protocol so that sequencing error and PCR bias could be corrected. Both TCR alpha and beta chains were sequenced, and tight co-correlation was observed between alpha and beta sequence abundances in each sample. Regarding the original processing steps: Decombinator V4 was used to annotate TCR sequences for V gene, J gene and CDR3. Expanded TCRs were defined as changing significantly between any two time points under a Poisson model with p below 0.0001. TCR abundances were normalised to the total number of TCRs sequenced per sample and expressed as counts per million. TRAV1-2 paired with TRAJ12, TRAJ20 or TRAJ33 defined MAIT TCRs, while TRAV10 paired with TRAJ18 defined iNKT TCRs. VDJdb, accessed 1 November 2021, was searched for CMV, EBV and SARS-CoV-2 annotated TCRs, excluding TCRs annotated for multiple antigens. Clones were called with MiXCR by TCRdb after fastp trimmed the public reads at Q25, and only in-frame beta chains were retained. Rows are unified per CDR3 protein, each entry keeping the most common DNA and genes. TCRdb assigned the V and J calls; the authors' analysis was not used. The sample contains about 80,000 distinct CDR3 sequences, roughly 12% of them found a single time. The ten top clones hold roughly a sixth of the sample.

The data stem from a study of early T cells in non-severe SARS-CoV-2 infection (dated by TCRdb to the early 2020s). About the full investigation: TCR sequencing used bulk RNA from unsorted whole blood, so alpha and beta chains could not be paired.

At the junction V is shortened by 8 bases and J by 12 bases, with 8 bases in between. Looking up the germline V gene yields CDR1 SGHTA and CDR2 FQGNSA. Spanning cysteine to phenylalanine, the CDR3 consists of 9 amino acids. Only CDR3 DNA remains: 27 bases, in frame from the first base. Findings and caveats that apply to the study as a whole: Matching against VDJdb was skewed toward anti-spike CD8 responses, likely underestimated virus-specific expansions, and missed private and CD4 specificities.

The input for sequencing was whole blood, taken at baseline. The clonotype originates from an adult who was a healthcare worker with PCR-confirmed SARS-CoV-2 infection or an uninfected control (not recorded which). The donor label of this sample is uncertain. This receptor chain uses TRBV7-2 and TRBJ2-1; the D segment cannot be called with confidence. The CDR3: CASRALQFF. The nucleotide sequence reads TGTGCCAGCCGTGCCTTGCAGTTCTTC.